These 23 T cell receptor beta chains came from one sample sequenced in a study of T cell responses to AZD1222 COVID-19 vaccine (dated by TCRdb to about 2021). The sample's time point, from its label and the paper: baseline before first vaccination. The method behind the library was the immunoSEQ multiplex PCR assay. In TCRdb, the immuneACCESS table is reduced to in-frame sequences with V and J assigned. These tables do not hold every clone; where another copy was compared, an unresolved V gene accounts for under half, and the others remain unexplained. The sample table holds around 120,000 clones, of which 80% to 90% were seen once. The ten top clones hold approximately 1.5% of the sample. This sample comprised peripheral blood, obtained on day 0 of AZD1222 vaccination. The receptor set was obtained from an adult in good health.

The V gene is TRBV5-6, the J gene TRBJ1-1; D unresolved. V was cut by 0 bases and J by 0 bases, with 9 bases left in between. The CDR3 length is 15 residues. CDR1 is SGHDT and CDR2 is YYEEEE in the germline V gene. CDR3 loop: CASSLGNRMNTEAFF. CDR3 nucleotides: TGTGCCAGCAGCTTGGGAAACAGAATGAACACTGAAGCTTTCTTT.

This chain joins TRBV15 and TRBJ1-4, with D uncertain. The V end was cut by 0 bases, the J end by 8 bases, with 13 bases between. From germline, CDR1 is LNHNV and CDR2 YYDKDF (reference sequence). The CDR3 is 15 residues long. CDR3 loop: CATSRDLGGNEKLFF. The CDR3 DNA reads TGTGCCACCAGCAGAGATCTAGGAGGGAACGAAAAACTGTTTTTT.

This chain uses TRBV29-1 with TRBJ2-1; 9 nucleotides line up with TRBD1. The CDR3 extends over 14 amino acids. Germline-derived CDR1 and CDR2 are SQVTM and ANQGSEA. V lost 4 bases and J lost 7; bases outside the gene matches: 8. The CDR3 reads CSVGNRGRWNEQFF. In nucleotides, the CDR3 is TGCAGCGTTGGGAACAGGGGGCGGTGGAATGAGCAGTTCTTC.

The J gene is TRBJ2-2, the V gene TRBV5-1, with TRBD2 as a possible D gene (5 bases). CDR3 size: 15 residues. V lost 0 bases and J 5 bases, leaving 11 bases between the germline ends. Germline CDR1 reads SGHRS; CDR2 reads YFSETQ. CDR3 region: CASSLGASRTGELFF. In DNA form, the CDR3 reads TGCGCCAGCAGCTTGGGGGCTAGCAGGACCGGGGAGCTGTTTTTT.

This clone was recorded only once. The genes are TRBV7-2 and TRBJ2-3; D might be TRBD1 or TRBD2, each matching 7 bases. The length of the CDR3 is 17 residues. The germline V gene has CDR1 SGHTA and CDR2 FQGNSA. Between the trimmed V and J ends, which lost 5 bases and 6 bases, there was a span of 24 bases. This chain's CDR3 is CASSPQGEREYSDTQYF. CDR3 nucleotide sequence: TGTGCCAGCAGCCCCCAGGGGGAGCGGGAATATTCGGATACGCAGTATTTT.

The chain recombines TRBV7-9 with TRBJ2-3, with TRBD2 matching 11 bases. J lost 4 bases, V lost 5 bases, and 5 bases had no gene match. This CDR3 is built from 15 residues. CDR1 is SEHNR and CDR2 is FQNEAQ in the germline V gene (reference sequence). CDR3 protein: CASSLTSGGADTQYF. DNA of the CDR3: TGTGCCAGCAGCCTCACTAGCGGGGGTGCAGATACGCAGTATTTT.

The chain has TRBV7-3 and TRBJ1-3, with D tentatively TRBD1 (5 bases). The germline CDR1 and CDR2 sequences are SGHTA and FQGTGA. This CDR3 spans 15 amino acids. V shed 1 base and J shed 11 bases, with 18 bases lying between them. This CDR3 reads CASSLNSAGQGPIYF. In DNA form, the CDR3 reads TGTGCCAGCAGCTTAAATTCGGCAGGCCAGGGACCCATATATTTT. Complete variable domain (other parts from reference TRBV7-3 and TRBJ1-3): GAGVSQTPSNKVTEKGKYVELRCDPISGHTALYWYRQSLGQGPEFLIYFQGTGAADDSGLPNDRFFAVRPEGSVSTLKIQRTERGDSAVYLCASSLNSAGQGPIYFGEGSWLTVV.

This chain links TRBV6-5 with TRBJ1-2, with TRBD1 identical over 7 bases. This CDR3 has 14 residues. J was trimmed by 5 bases and V by 4 bases; bases with no gene match: 7. Looked up from germline, CDR1 is MNHEY and CDR2 is SVGAGI. DNA of the CDR3: TGTGCCAGCAGTTCCAGGGACAGAATATATGGCTACACCTTC. Translating it yields CASSSRDRIYGYTF.

This chain uses TRBV28 with TRBJ1-2, with D unresolved. The CDR3 is 13 residues long. Germline CDR1 MDHEN, CDR2 SYDVKM. V dropped 6 bases and J dropped 2 bases, with 10 bases sitting between them. DNA of the CDR3: TGTGCCAGCAGCCGAACAGAAAACTATGGCTACACCTTC. Translated: CASSRTENYGYTF.

The gene calls are TRBV19 and TRBJ1-2; D perhaps matches TRBD1 (6 bases). The V end lost 5 bases, the J end lost 5 bases, and 15 bases lay between the germline ends. The length of the CDR3 is 14 residues. CDR1 LNHDA and CDR2 SQIVND come from the germline V gene (reference sequence). The CDR3 sequence: CASSGSGQGYGYTF. For the CDR3, the DNA is TGTGCCAGTAGTGGATCTGGGCAGGGGTATGGCTACACCTTC.

V and J are TRBV2 and TRBJ1-3; 9 positions match TRBD1. Germline V lookup: CDR1 SNHLY, CDR2 FYNNEI. V was clipped by 5 bases and J by 4 bases; unmatched bases: 6. CDR3 length: 15 residues. CDR3 nucleotide sequence: TGTGCCAGCAGTAAACAGGGGGCAGGGGGAAACACCATATATTTT. Translating gives CASSKQGAGGNTIYF.

The chain has TRBV7-2 and TRBJ1-4; 7 bases agree with TRBD1. Germline CDR1 SGHTA, CDR2 FQGNSA. There are 17 residues in the CDR3. Trimming removed 2 bases from V and 5 bases from J; junction bases left unmatched: 11. The chain's CDR3 is CASSLMLGGLGNEKLFF. The CDR3 region has the DNA TGTGCCAGCAGCTTAATGTTAGGGGGCCTGGGCAATGAAAAACTGTTTTTT.

The V and J genes are TRBV11-3 and TRBJ2-1; 7 bases map to TRBD2. Losses at the gene ends were 1 base for V and 3 bases for J; bases not matched to a gene: 3. Germline-derived CDR1 and CDR2 are SGHNT and YENEEA. The CDR3 contains 15 residues. The DNA for the CDR3 is TGTGCCAGCAGCTTAGTCCCTAGCGGCTACAATGAGCAGTTCTTC. This sequence encodes CASSLVPSGYNEQFF.

The chain has TRBV27 and TRBJ2-7; 9 nucleotides align to TRBD1. This CDR3 has 14 amino acids. V lost 5 bases to trimming and J lost 5 bases; unmatched junction nucleotides: 7. Germline loops: CDR1 MNHEY, CDR2 SMNVEV (reference sequence). CDR3 DNA sequence: TGTGCCAGCAGTCCAGACAGGGGGGGTAACGAGCAGTACTTC. It translates to CASSPDRGGNEQYF.

The chain employs TRBV11-2 and TRBJ1-5; 7 bases map to TRBD1. Germline CDR1 SGHAT, CDR2 FQNNGV. CDR3 length: 15 residues. The junction had 8 bases not matched to a gene; V was cut back by 5 bases and J by 4 bases. CDR3 nucleotides: TGTGCCAGCAGCCGAACAGGGGTTCGGAATCAGCCCCAGCATTTT. As protein: CASSRTGVRNQPQHF.

V usage is TRBV18 and J usage is TRBJ1-4; D might be TRBD1 (6 bases). CDR1 and CDR2 (germline): KGHSH, LQKENI. The length of the CDR3 is 14 residues. Between the trimmed V and J ends, which lost 5 bases and 5 bases, there was a span of 12 bases. In DNA, the CDR3 is TGTGCCAGCTCAATCGGACAGCCCAATGAAAAACTGTTTTTT. Protein product: CASSIGQPNEKLFF.

This chain links TRBV15 with TRBJ2-7; perhaps TRBD1 as D (6 bases). Germline values: CDR1 LNHNV, CDR2 YYDKDF (reference sequence). The germline V and J ends were trimmed by 5 bases and 0 bases, with 17 bases remaining between them. The CDR3 is made up of 16 amino acids. The CDR3 DNA follows: TGTGCCACCAGCTCCAGATTTGCGGACAGCTCCTACGAGCAGTACTTC. Its translation: CATSSRFADSSYEQYF.

The chain combines TRBV11-3 with TRBJ1-2; D gene unclear. Per the germline V gene, CDR1 is SGHNT and CDR2 is YENEEA. The CDR3 sequence is 15 residues long. Trimming shortened V by 6 bases and J by 2 bases, and 16 bases separated the two germline ends. CDR3 sequence reads: CASRELKAGNYGYTF. The CDR3 DNA reads TGTGCCAGCAGGGAACTTAAGGCCGGAAACTATGGCTACACCTTC.

This clone was seen a few times. J is TRBJ2-1 and V is TRBV24-1; D perhaps matches TRBD2 (6 bases). Per the germline V gene, CDR1 is KGHDR and CDR2 is SFDVKD. CDR3 length: 16 amino acids. Trimming removed 5 bases at V and 0 bases at J, with 13 bases between. The CDR3 region is CATSGNRGSSYNEQFF. In DNA form, the CDR3 reads TGTGCCACCAGTGGAAATCGGGGGTCCTCCTACAATGAGCAGTTCTTC.

This chain connects TRBV18 to TRBJ1-1; possibly TRBD1 for D (6 bases). CDR3 size: 14 residues. CDR1 is KGHSH, CDR2 LQKENI, per germline. V lost 2 bases and J lost 5, with 12 bases in between. The CDR3 DNA sequence: TGTGCCAGCTCACCAAAACAGGGTAGTACTGAAGCTTTCTTT. Residues: CASSPKQGSTEAFF. Looking up the rest from reference TRBV18 and TRBJ1-1 gives the full variable domain: NAGVMQNPRHLVRRRGQEARLRCSPMKGHSHVYWYRQLPEEGLKFMVYLQKENIIDESGMPKERFSAEFPKEGPSILRIQQVVRGDSAAYFCASSPKQGSTEAFFGQGTRLTVV.

V is TRBV9 and J is TRBJ1-5, with D unresolved. Germline values: CDR1 SGDLS, CDR2 YYNGEE. The CDR3 has 13 amino acids. The germline V and J ends were trimmed by 4 bases and 5 bases, with 10 bases remaining between them. CDR3 DNA: TGTGCCAGCAGCCTCACGGAGTATCAGCCCCAGCATTTT. Protein: CASSLTEYQPQHF. The whole variable domain, filled in from reference TRBV9 and TRBJ1-5, reads DSGVTQTPKHLITATGQRVTLRCSPRSGDLSVYWYQQSLDQGLQFLIQYYNGEERAKGNILERFSAQQFPDLHSELNLSSLELGDSALYFCASSLTEYQPQHFGDGTRLSIL.

The CDR3 here is CASSATRQGGTPLHF. The CDR3 region has the DNA TGTGCCAGCAGCGCCACGAGACAAGGTGGAACACCCCTCCACTTT. J is TRBJ1-6 and V is TRBV7-9; no definite D call. The CDR3 is 15 amino acids. CDR1 and CDR2 from the germline V gene are SEHNR and FQNEAQ (reference sequence). Trimming pared 5 bases from V and 11 bases from J, leaving 19 bases between.

V gene TRBV7-8 combines with J gene TRBJ2-3; D not certain. V was trimmed by 3 bases and J by 2 bases, leaving 15 bases between them. CDR3 length: 16 residues. Germline CDR1 is SGHVS and CDR2 is FQNEAQ. The CDR3: CASSFSVTMFTDTQYF. The CDR3 DNA reads as TGTGCCAGCAGCTTTTCGGTCACTATGTTCACAGATACGCAGTATTTT.